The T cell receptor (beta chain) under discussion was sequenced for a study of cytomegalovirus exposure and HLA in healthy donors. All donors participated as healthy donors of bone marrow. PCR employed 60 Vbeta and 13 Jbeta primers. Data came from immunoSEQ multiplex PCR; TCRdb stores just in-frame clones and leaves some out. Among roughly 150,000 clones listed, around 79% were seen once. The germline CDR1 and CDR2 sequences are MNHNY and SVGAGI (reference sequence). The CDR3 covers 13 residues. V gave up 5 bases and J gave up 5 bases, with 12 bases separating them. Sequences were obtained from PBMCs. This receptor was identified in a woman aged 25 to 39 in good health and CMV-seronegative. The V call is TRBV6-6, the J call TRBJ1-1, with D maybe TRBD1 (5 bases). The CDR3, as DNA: TGTGCCAGCAGTGCAGGGTCTCTAACTGAAGCTTTCTTT. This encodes CASSAGSLTEAFF.